This T cell receptor (beta chain) was captured by sequencing in a study of blood T cells in healthy people across ages. Study-level background: Capture via template switching afforded approximately one barcoded beta molecule per two T cells. Regarding the study as a whole: PBMC samples, being unsorted, prevented any conclusive comparison of naive and antigen-experienced cells. Diversity of TCR beta per million T cells declined in a roughly linear way with age.

This clonotype was seen more than once but under ten times. The antigen remains undetermined. Per the germline V gene, CDR1 is SGHVS and CDR2 is FQNEAQ. V lost 1 base and J 4 bases, leaving 16 bases between the germline ends. The CDR3 consists of 16 residues. Then a second PCR, running about 6 to 12 cycles, was carried out with a sample-barcoded 5' primer and a J-beta primer mix. Every molecule of cDNA carried a tag from a template-switch adaptor with 12 random nucleotides. TCRdb used MiXCR to reprocess the 5' RACE reads, holding one entry per CDR3 protein. Among more than 550,000 distinct CDR3 sequences, approximately 22% were seen once, and the ten largest hold 22%.

The J gene is TRBJ1-2, the V gene TRBV7-8, with D perhaps matching TRBD1 (6 bases). This sequence originates from an older man in good health. The specimen sequenced was blood. Written as DNA, the CDR3 is TGTGCCAGCAGCTTAGGGTTTAACAGGGATGCCTATGGCTACACCTTC. Translation gives CASSLGFNRDAYGYTF.